This entry lists 2 T cell receptor beta chains sequenced from one sample in a study of T cells in Graves' hyperthyroidism and ophthalmopathy. Amplification targeted TCR beta CDR3 regions from RNA transcripts. Carried out on the TCR CDR3, a first-round RT-PCR used the HTBI primer set. Each CDR3 protein gets one entry after TCRdb re-called the multiplex PCR reads with MiXCR. The top ten clones hold 26% of a sample with approximately 480,000 distinct CDR3 sequences, less than 25% of them seen once. Sequenced input: blood. These receptors originate from a man aged 18 to 30 with Graves' hyperthyroidism.

This clonotype has a count of ten or more. The rearrangement uses TRBV6-1 and TRBJ1-2; D is unresolved. Between the trimmed V and J ends, which lost 7 bases and 2 bases, there was a span of 14 bases. This CDR3 contains 14 residues. Germline CDR1 MNHNS, CDR2 SASEGT. The CDR3 here is CASTLGGMNYGYTF. DNA for the CDR3: TGTGCCAGCACCTTGGGAGGAATGAACTATGGCTACACCTTC.

V gene TRBV27 combines with J gene TRBJ2-4, with a weak D call TRBD2 (5 bases). V was clipped by 7 bases and J by 6 bases, with 16 bases between them. CDR3 length: 14 residues. Germline-derived CDR1 and CDR2 are MNHEY and SMNVEV (reference sequence). This CDR3 is CASKPRGVLNIQYF. In DNA form, the CDR3 reads TGTGCCAGCAAACCTCGGGGAGTCCTAAACATTCAGTACTTC.